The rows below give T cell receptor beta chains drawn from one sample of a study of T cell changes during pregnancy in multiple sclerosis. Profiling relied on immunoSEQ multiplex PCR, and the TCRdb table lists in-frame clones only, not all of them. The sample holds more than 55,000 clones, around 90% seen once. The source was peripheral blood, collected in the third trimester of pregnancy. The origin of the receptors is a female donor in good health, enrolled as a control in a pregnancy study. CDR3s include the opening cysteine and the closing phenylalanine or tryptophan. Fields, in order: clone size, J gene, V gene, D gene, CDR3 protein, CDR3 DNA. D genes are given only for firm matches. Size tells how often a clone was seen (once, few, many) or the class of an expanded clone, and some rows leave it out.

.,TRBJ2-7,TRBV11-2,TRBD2,CASSYITASGNHYEQYF,TGTGCCAGCAGCTATATAACGGCTAGCGGAAACCACTACGAGCAGTACTTC
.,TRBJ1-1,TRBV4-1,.,CASSQVGGLNTEAFF,TGCGCCAGCAGCCAAGTGGGAGGATTGAACACTGAAGCTTTCTTT
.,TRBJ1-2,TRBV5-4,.,CASSTEAWGNGYTF,TGTGCCAGCAGCACCGAAGCGTGGGGCAATGGCTACACCTTC
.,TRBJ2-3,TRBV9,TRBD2,CASSVGGLGTDTQYF,TGTGCCAGCAGCGTAGGAGGACTAGGCACAGATACGCAGTATTTT
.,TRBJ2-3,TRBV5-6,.,CASSVLSDTQYF,TGTGCCAGCAGCGTACTATCGGATACGCAGTATTTT
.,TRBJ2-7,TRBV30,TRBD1,CAWRAIQGQGYEQYF,TGTGCCTGGAGGGCGATCCAAGGACAGGGCTACGAGCAGTACTTC
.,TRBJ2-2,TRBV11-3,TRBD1,CASSWTGANTGELFF,TGTGCCAGCAGCTGGACAGGGGCGAACACCGGGGAGCTGTTTTTT
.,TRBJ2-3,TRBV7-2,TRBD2,CASSPLTSKDTQYF,TGTGCCAGCAGCCCACTGACTAGCAAAGATACGCAGTATTTT
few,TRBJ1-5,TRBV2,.,CATRVAIYQPQHF,TGTGCCACCCGGGTGGCTATTTATCAGCCCCAGCATTTT
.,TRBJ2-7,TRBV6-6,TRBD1,CASRDRQGAQYEQYF,TGTGCCAGCAGGGATCGACAGGGGGCTCAGTACGAGCAGTACTTC
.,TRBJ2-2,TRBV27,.,CATGTPDTGELFF,TGTGCCACCGGGACACCCGACACCGGGGAGCTGTTTTTT
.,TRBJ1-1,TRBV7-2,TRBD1,CASSSGQKNTEAFF,TGTGCCAGCAGCTCGGGACAGAAGAACACTGAAGCTTTCTTT
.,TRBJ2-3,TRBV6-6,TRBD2,CASRYSGDTQYF,TGTGCCAGCAGATATAGCGGGGATACGCAGTATTTT
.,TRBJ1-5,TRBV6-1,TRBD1,CASSAFPTGVDQPQHF,TGTGCCAGCAGTGCCTTCCCTACAGGGGTGGATCAGCCCCAGCATTTT
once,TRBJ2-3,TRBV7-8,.,CASSRTWNSRADTQYF,TGTGCCAGCAGCCGAACATGGAACTCCCGGGCAGATACGCAGTATTTT
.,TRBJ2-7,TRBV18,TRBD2,CASSPPAGGPGEQYF,TGTGCCAGCTCACCACCAGCGGGAGGGCCAGGTGAGCAGTACTTC
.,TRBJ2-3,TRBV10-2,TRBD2,CASRVAGAPTDTQYF,TGCGCCAGCAGAGTAGCGGGGGCCCCCACAGATACGCAGTATTTT
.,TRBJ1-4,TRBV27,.,CAISSVEKLFF,TGTGCCATTTCTTCGGTGGAAAAACTGTTTTTT
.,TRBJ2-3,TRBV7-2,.,CASRPSSTDTQYF,TGTGCCAGCAGGCCCAGCAGCACAGATACACAGTATTTT
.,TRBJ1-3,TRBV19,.,CASSIAGSSGNTIYF,TGTGCCAGTAGTATAGCCGGGAGCTCTGGAAACACCATATATTTT
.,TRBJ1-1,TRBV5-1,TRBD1,CASSFAGQGRTEAFF,TGCGCCAGCAGCTTTGCCGGACAGGGAAGGACTGAAGCTTTCTTT
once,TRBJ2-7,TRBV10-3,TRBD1,CAISDPSLDRVVYEQYF,TGTGCCATCAGTGACCCGAGTCTAGACAGGGTAGTGTACGAGCAGTACTTC
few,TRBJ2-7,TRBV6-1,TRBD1,CASSPGTGGSEYF,TGTGCCAGCAGTCCCGGGACAGGGGGCTCGGAGTACTTC
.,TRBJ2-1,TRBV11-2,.,CASSLGGHHRYNEQFF,TGTGCCAGCAGCTTAGGCGGGCATCATCGCTACAATGAGCAGTTCTTC
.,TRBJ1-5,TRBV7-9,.,CASSPGVFSNQPQHF,TGTGCCAGCAGCCCAGGGGTCTTTAGCAATCAGCCCCAGCATTTT
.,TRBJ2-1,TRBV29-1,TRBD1,CSADRQGHNEQFF,TGCAGCGCGGATCGACAGGGGCACAATGAGCAGTTCTTC
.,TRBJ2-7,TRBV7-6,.,CASSLVGGVSSYEQYF,TGTGCCAGCAGCTTAGTAGGAGGGGTTAGCTCCTACGAGCAGTACTTC
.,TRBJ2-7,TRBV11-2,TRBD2,CASSLAGLAGTYEQYF,TGTGCCAGCAGCTTAGCGGGACTAGCGGGGACCTACGAGCAGTACTTC
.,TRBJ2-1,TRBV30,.,CACQYNEQFF,TGTGCCTGTCAGTACAATGAGCAGTTCTTC
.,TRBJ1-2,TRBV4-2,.,CASSQDRVGAETAYTF,TGTGCCAGCAGCCAAGATAGGGTCGGTGCAGAGACAGCCTACACCTTC
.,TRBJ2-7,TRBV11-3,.,CASRGPANEQYF,TGTGCCAGCAGGGGCCCCGCGAACGAGCAGTACTTC
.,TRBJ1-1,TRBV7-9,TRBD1,CASSLGGTANTEAFF,TGTGCCAGCAGCTTAGGCGGGACAGCGAACACTGAAGCTTTCTTT
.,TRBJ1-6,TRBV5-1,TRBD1,CASSLGTGAGSPLHF,TGCGCCAGCAGCTTGGGGACAGGGGCGGGTTCACCCCTCCACTTT
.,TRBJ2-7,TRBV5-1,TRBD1,CASGRGQGASEQYF,TGCGCCAGCGGTAGGGGACAGGGGGCTTCCGAGCAGTACTTC
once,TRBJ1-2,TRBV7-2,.,CASIPEVDYGYTF,TGTGCCAGCATCCCAGAGGTGGATTATGGCTACACCTTC
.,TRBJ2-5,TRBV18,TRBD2,CASSPRVSGETQYF,TGTGCCAGCTCACCACGGGTTAGCGGGGAGACCCAGTACTTC
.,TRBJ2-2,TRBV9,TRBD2,CASSVPAGVNTGELFF,TGTGCCAGCAGCGTACCAGCGGGGGTCAACACCGGGGAGCTGTTTTTT
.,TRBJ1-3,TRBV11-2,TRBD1,CASSWGTGAGNTIYF,TGTGCCAGCAGCTGGGGGACAGGGGCTGGAAACACCATATATTTT
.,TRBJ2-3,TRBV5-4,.,CASSLAGTSYTQYF,TGTGCCAGCAGCTTGGCGGGAACTTCGTATACGCAGTATTTT
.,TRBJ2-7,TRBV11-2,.,CASSLVATLSYEQYF,TGTGCCAGCAGCTTAGTCGCCACCCTATCCTACGAGCAGTACTTC
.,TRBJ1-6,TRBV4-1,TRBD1,CASSQEQGARNSPLHF,TGCGCCAGCAGCCAAGAACAGGGGGCGCGGAATTCACCCCTCCACTTT
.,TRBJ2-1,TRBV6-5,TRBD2,CASSSSWGGGANEQFF,TGTGCCAGCAGTTCCTCCTGGGGCGGGGGGGCCAATGAGCAGTTCTTC
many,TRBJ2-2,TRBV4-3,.,CASSQGRGYTGELFF,TGCGCCAGCAGCCAAGGCAGGGGCTACACCGGGGAGCTGTTTTTT
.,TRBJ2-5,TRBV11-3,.,CASSQELWETQYF,TGTGCCAGCAGCCAGGAACTTTGGGAGACCCAGTACTTC
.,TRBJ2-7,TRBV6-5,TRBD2,CASSYSSGRISEQYF,TGTGCCAGCAGTTACTCTAGCGGGAGAATTTCCGAGCAGTACTTC